This TCR beta chain was captured by sequencing in a study of graft-versus-host responses after intestinal transplantation. Study-wide context: All recipients got anti-thymocyte globulin induction, then tacrolimus and steroids for approximately three years. Study observations and caveats: Where graft-donor T cell macrochimerism was present, patients had high graft-versus-host to host-versus-graft clonal ratios in allografts.

V dropped 4 bases and J dropped 1; count of bases not matched to a gene: 12. CDR3 size: 19 residues. Looked up from germline, CDR1 is SGHVS and CDR2 is FQNEAQ. Using immunoSEQ multiplex PCR, the repertoire was profiled, and TCRdb retains in-frame clones only, with some absent. The sample includes about 38,000 clones, about four fifths seen only once; the top ten take under 4%. This clone was seen once. The antigen remains unidentified. The receptor was isolated from a human patient who received an intestinal transplant, so some T cells may come from the graft donor. The material sequenced was PBMCs, taken roughly 1,000 days after transplant. This chain uses TRBV7-8 with TRBJ1-5, with 11 bases lining up with TRBD1. CDR3 sequence reads: CASSSNRDRGACSNQPQHF. The CDR3 DNA reads as TGTGCCAGCAGCTCCAACCGGGACAGGGGGGCGTGCAGCAATCAGCCCCAGCATTTT.